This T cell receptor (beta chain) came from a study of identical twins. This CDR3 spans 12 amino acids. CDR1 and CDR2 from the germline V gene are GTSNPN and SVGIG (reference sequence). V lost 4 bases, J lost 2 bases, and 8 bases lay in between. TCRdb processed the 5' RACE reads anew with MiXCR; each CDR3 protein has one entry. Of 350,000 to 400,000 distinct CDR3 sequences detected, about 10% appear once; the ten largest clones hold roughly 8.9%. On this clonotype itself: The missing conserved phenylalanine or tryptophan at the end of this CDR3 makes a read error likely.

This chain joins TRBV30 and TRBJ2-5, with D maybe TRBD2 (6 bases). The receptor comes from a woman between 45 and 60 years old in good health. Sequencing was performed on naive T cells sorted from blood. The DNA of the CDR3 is TGTGCCTGGATGGGACTTCAAGAGACCCAGTACTAC. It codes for CAWMGLQETQYY.